These 23 T cell receptor beta chains share one sample of origin, sequenced in a study of T cell repertoires in cytomegalovirus infection. TCRdb passed the reads through MiXCR, listing each CDR3 protein once. Counted here are fewer than 550,000 distinct CDR3 sequences, roughly 31% occurring once; the ten biggest clones make up about 13%. Source material: PBMCs. The receptors shown here come from a human donor in good health (CMV status not recorded). Some clones in this sample may be carry-over from other donors' samples.

This clonotype was counted only a few times. The chain links TRBV3-1 to TRBJ2-5; TRBD2 matches at 11 bases. CDR1 and CDR2 (germline): LGHDT, YNNKEL (reference sequence). V was pared by 2 bases and J by 2 bases, with 7 bases of the junction left unmatched. The CDR3 extends over 17 amino acids. The chain's CDR3 is CASSQLKASGGQETQYF. The CDR3 region has the DNA TGTGCCAGCAGCCAACTGAAGGCTAGCGGGGGGCAAGAGACCCAGTACTTC.

The chain recombines TRBV6-1 with TRBJ2-3, with D maybe TRBD1 (5 bases). The germline CDR1 and CDR2 sequences are MNHNS and SASEGT. V lost 0 bases to trimming and J lost 4 bases, with 11 bases between them. The CDR3 totals 15 residues. The CDR3: CASSEALRAADTQYF. In nucleotides, the CDR3 is TGTGCCAGCAGTGAAGCGCTCAGGGCCGCAGATACGCAGTATTTT.

The chain joins TRBV5-1 to TRBJ1-1; D is possibly TRBD1 (5 bases). Looked up from germline, CDR1 is SGHRS and CDR2 is YFSETQ. The CDR3 is 21 amino acids. Trimming shortened V by 4 bases and J by 0 bases, and 31 bases separated the two germline ends. The CDR3 spells CASSHLNHSDNSHPMNTEAFF. DNA of the CDR3: TGCGCCAGCAGCCACTTAAATCATTCGGACAACTCCCATCCTATGAACACTGAAGCTTTCTTT.

As concerns this clonotype: This CDR3 fails to terminate in the conserved phenylalanine or tryptophan, so it likely reflects a read error. V and J are TRBV7-2 and TRBJ2-1; 9 positions agree with TRBD1. Per germline, CDR1 SGHTA and CDR2 FQGNSA. Germline trimming cut 6 bases from V and 5 bases from J; bases unmatched to any gene: 8. CDR3 length equals 15 residues. The CDR3 DNA is TGTGCCAGCAGGGAGGGGACAGGGAAAAACAATGAGCAGTTCTGC. Its protein is CASREGTGKNNEQFC.

Regarding this clonotype: A much larger clone differs from this one at a single base, so this may be a read error. In nucleotides, the CDR3 is TGTGCCAGCAGTAGCAGGGTAACTGGAAAAACCATATATTTT. Amino acid sequence: CASSSRVTGKTIYF. The chain has TRBV7-2 and TRBJ1-3; TRBD1 might be the D (5 bases). CDR1 and CDR2 from the germline V gene are SGHTA and FQGNSA. CDR3 size: 14 residues. Complete variable domain (other parts from reference TRBV7-2 and TRBJ1-3): GAGVSQSPSNKVTEKGKDVELRCDPISGHTALYWYRQSLGQGLEFLIYFQGNSAPDKSGLPSDRFSAERTGGSVSTLTIQRTQQEDSAVYLCASSSRVTGKTIYFGEGSWLTVV.

This rearrangement joins TRBV20-1 to TRBJ1-2; D is uncertain. From germline, CDR1 is DFQATT and CDR2 SNEGSKA (reference sequence). Trimming took off 0 bases at V and 8 bases at J, with 13 bases between the two ends. The CDR3 covers 13 residues. CDR3 residues: CSARDLGVGGYTF. In nucleotides, the CDR3 is TGCAGTGCTAGAGATCTAGGTGTGGGCGGCTACACCTTC.

With respect to this clonotype: This CDR3 fails to terminate in the conserved phenylalanine or tryptophan, so it likely reflects a read error. V usage is TRBV2 and J usage is TRBJ1-2, with 8 bases fitting TRBD1. The length of the CDR3 is 14 residues. Losses at the gene ends were 7 bases for V and 4 bases for J; bases not matched to a gene: 8. The germline gives CDR1 SNHLY, CDR2 FYNNEI. CDR3 DNA: TGTGCCAGCATTATCGGACAGGGTCCCTATGGCTACACCTGC. This encodes CASIIGQGPYGYTC.

The V call is TRBV5-6, the J call TRBJ2-5, with a weak D call TRBD2 (5 bases). The CDR3 extends over 14 amino acids. V lost 4 bases and J 5 bases, leaving 15 bases between the germline ends. The germline CDR1 and CDR2 sequences are SGHDT and YYEEEE. CDR3 coding DNA: TGTGCCAGCAGCCCAACCGGGGTTGAGGAGACCCAGTACTTC. Translated, it gives CASSPTGVEETQYF. The full variable domain, rest sourced from reference TRBV5-6 and TRBJ2-5, is DAGVTQSPTHLIKTRGQQVTLRCSPKSGHDTVSWYQQALGQGPQFIFQYYEEEERQRGNFPDRFSGHQFPNYSSELNVNALLLGDSALYLCASSPTGVEETQYFGPGTRLLVL.

Turning to this clonotype: With a much larger clone just one base away, this may be a read error. No conserved phenylalanine or tryptophan is present at the end of the CDR3, so a read error is the likely explanation. The genes are TRBV11-2 and TRBJ2-1; TRBD2 might be the D (5 bases). Germline V CDR1 and CDR2: SGHAT, FQNNGV. Between the trimmed V and J ends, which lost 4 bases and 8 bases, there was a span of 9 bases. The CDR3 is 12 residues long. CDR3 protein: CASSWASYEQFC. The CDR3 coding sequence is TGTGCCAGCAGCTGGGCTAGCTATGAGCAGTTCTGC.

This clonotype was counted between two and nine times. V is TRBV4-1 and J is TRBJ1-6; the D gene is possibly TRBD1 (5 bases). From germline, CDR1 is MGHRA and CDR2 YSYEKL. The CDR3 totals 15 residues. Trimming shortened V by 4 bases and J by 4 bases, and 11 bases separated the two germline ends. The CDR3 DNA follows: TGCGCCAGCAGCCCCACGGGGGTTTATAATTCACCCCTCCACTTT. It specifies CASSPTGVYNSPLHF.

This clonotype was seen more than once but under ten times. V is TRBV20-1 and J is TRBJ1-1; tentatively, D is TRBD1 (5 bases). Trimming cost V 6 bases and J 0 bases, with 11 bases left between them. Per the germline V gene, CDR1 is DFQATT and CDR2 is SNEGSKA (reference sequence). The CDR3 is 13 amino acids. CDR3: CSARTNMNTEAFF. For the CDR3, the DNA is TGCAGTGCGAGGACAAATATGAACACTGAAGCTTTCTTT.

Only a few counts were recorded for this clonotype. The rearrangement joins TRBV27 to TRBJ2-3, with D perhaps matching TRBD2 (6 bases). CDR3 length: 15 amino acids. V was pared by 0 bases and J by 6 bases, with 13 bases between. CDR1 MNHEY and CDR2 SMNVEV come from the germline V gene (reference sequence). The DNA for the CDR3 is TGTGCCAGCAGTTTATCGGGACTCCCCGTTGATACGCAGTATTTT. Translating it yields CASSLSGLPVDTQYF.

This chain joins TRBV3-1 and TRBJ1-2, with a tentative D call TRBD1 (5 bases). CDR1 and CDR2 from the germline V gene are LGHDT and YNNKEL (reference sequence). The CDR3 has 14 residues. Trimming left V 4 bases short and J 7 bases short, with 16 bases between. CDR3 in amino acids: CASSPLGGESGYTF. CDR3 in DNA: TGTGCCAGCAGCCCCTTGGGAGGGGAGAGTGGCTACACCTTC.

In this sample, this clonotype turned up many times. The junction departs from the called germline gene at one end, perhaps through a read error. This rearrangement joins TRBV27 to TRBJ1-2; D is perhaps TRBD1 (5 bases). The germline gives CDR1 MNHEY, CDR2 SMNVEV (reference sequence). The CDR3 sequence is 15 residues long. As DNA, the CDR3 is TGTGCCAGCAGCTTATCCGGGGGGAGTAACTATGGCTACACCTTC. Translating gives CASSLSGGSNYGYTF.

This clonotype was counted between two and nine times. The rearrangement joins TRBV6-2 or TRBV6-3 to TRBJ2-7; D could derive from TRBD1 or TRBD2 (6 bases each). Per the germline V gene, CDR1 is MNHEY and CDR2 is SVGEGT. The length of the CDR3 is 14 residues. The ends were cut back, 2 bases at V and 6 bases at J, with 14 bases in the middle. The CDR3 DNA is TGTGCCAGCAGTTACGGAGGGGGGAGGATCGAGCAGTACTTC. Translating gives CASSYGGGRIEQYF.

This sequence joins TRBV6-1 and TRBJ2-7, with 9 bases aligning to TRBD1. Germline loops: CDR1 MNHNS, CDR2 SASEGT. The trim removed 5 bases at V and 9 bases at J, leaving 11 bases unmatched. The CDR3 contains 14 residues. The CDR3 protein is CASSSTGGGSRQYF. The CDR3 DNA is TGTGCCAGCAGTTCGACAGGGGGAGGTTCGAGGCAGTACTTC.

This clonotype was observed a handful of times. Mismatch with germline at one junction end may stem from a read error. This rearrangement joins TRBV7-6 to TRBJ2-5, with D uncertain. Germline-derived CDR1 and CDR2 are SGHVS and FNYEAQ. This CDR3 contains 13 residues. The CDR3 DNA sequence: TGTGCCAGCAGCTTAGGAACGGTCTTAGAGACACACTTC. Residues: CASSLGTVLETHF. The full variable domain, with the rest looked up from reference TRBV7-6 and TRBJ2-5, is GAGVSQSPRYKVTKRGQDVALRCDPISGHVSLYWYRQALGQGPEFLTYFNYEAQQDKSGLPNDRFSAERPEGSISTLTIQRTEQRDSAMYRCASSLGTVLETHFGPGTRLLVL.

The table lists this clonotype with a few counts. V and J are TRBV29-1 and TRBJ1-1, with TRBD1 as a possible D gene (6 bases). V lost 1 base and J 5 bases, leaving 14 bases between the germline ends. Germline V CDR1 and CDR2: SQVTM, ANQGSEA. This CDR3 comprises 14 residues. The CDR3 nucleotides read TGCAGCGTTGAAGGGCGCCAGGGGAGGACTGAAGCTTTCTTT. Protein sequence: CSVEGRQGRTEAFF.

The chain has TRBV11-2 and TRBJ1-4; a weak D match, TRBD1 (6 bases). There are 15 residues in the CDR3. Trimming removed 5 bases at V and 10 bases at J, with 20 bases between. Germline values: CDR1 SGHAT, CDR2 FQNNGV. In DNA form, the CDR3 reads TGTGCCAGCAGCCAGAGACACCGGGACAACGTAAAACTGTTTTTT. This gives the protein CASSQRHRDNVKLFF.

This clonotype has only a few counts. The chain has TRBV2 and TRBJ2-7, with 9 bases lining up with TRBD1. CDR1 is SNHLY, CDR2 FYNNEI, per germline. With V trimmed by 11 bases and J by 5 bases, 10 bases remained unmatched. CDR3 length: 13 residues. CDR3 nucleotides: TGTGCCTGCCGGGACAGGGCTCTAAACGAGCAGTACTTC. Translating it yields CACRDRALNEQYF.

The chain uses TRBV5-1 and TRBJ2-2; D possibly matches TRBD1 or TRBD2 (6 bases each). Germline CDR1 reads SGHRS; CDR2 reads YFSETQ. This CDR3 spans 14 amino acids. Trimming pared 3 bases from V and 3 bases from J, leaving 9 bases between. The CDR3: CASSSGADTGELFF. The CDR3 nucleotides are TGCGCCAGCAGCTCGGGGGCTGACACCGGGGAGCTGTTTTTT.

The chain couples TRBV19 to TRBJ2-1, with a tentative D call TRBD2 (5 bases). CDR1 is LNHDA, CDR2 SQIVND, per germline (reference sequence). Trimming shortened V by 1 base and J by 2 bases, and 9 bases separated the two germline ends. The CDR3 covers 15 residues. The CDR3 DNA follows: TGTGCCAGTAGTATAGGGACTGGGCCCTACAATGAGCAGTTCTTC. This encodes CASSIGTGPYNEQFF.

This clonotype has at least ten counts. The chain carries TRBV20-1 and TRBJ1-6; D ambiguous. This CDR3 is 13 amino acids long. The V end lost 5 bases, the J end lost 4 bases, and 9 bases lay between the germline ends. Germline V CDR1 and CDR2: DFQATT, SNEGSKA (reference sequence). The CDR3 DNA follows: TGCAGTGCTGCCCGGGCGTATAATTCACCCCTCCACTTT. Protein product: CSAARAYNSPLHF.